The 27 T cell receptor beta chains below come from one sample, sequenced in a study of T cells in Graves' hyperthyroidism and ophthalmopathy. Amplification of TCR beta CDR3 regions was performed using RNA transcripts as template. The primer set for the first-round RT-PCR of the TCR CDR3 was HTBI. In TCRdb, the multiplex PCR reads were re-called with MiXCR into one record per CDR3 protein. Of 350,000 to 450,000 distinct CDR3 sequences listed, roughly 13% are singletons. Source material: blood. These receptors all come from a man aged 45-65 years with Graves' ophthalmopathy.

This clonotype showed up many times. This rearrangement joins TRBV7-3 to TRBJ2-6, with 8 bases lining up with TRBD1. Germline V gene lookup returns CDR1 SGHTA and CDR2 FQGTGA. CDR3 length: 18 residues. The V gene end was trimmed by 4 bases and the J gene end by 2 bases; junction bases not matched to a gene: 10. The CDR3 is CASSSSTGETPGANVLTF. CDR3 bases: TGTGCCAGCAGCTCCTCGACAGGGGAGACTCCTGGGGCCAACGTCCTGACTTTC.

This clonotype was seen many times. The rearrangement links TRBV27 to TRBJ1-2; possibly TRBD1 for D (5 bases). The CDR3 runs 15 residues. Germline loops: CDR1 MNHEY, CDR2 SMNVEV (reference sequence). The V and J ends lost 4 bases and 7 bases respectively, with 19 bases between them. DNA of the CDR3: TGTGCCAGCAGTTCTTGGGACCGAGGTGTAAGTGGCTACACCTTC. It specifies CASSSWDRGVSGYTF.

This clonotype has a handful of counts. This sequence joins TRBV11-2 and TRBJ1-2, with unresolved D. The CDR3 extends over 14 amino acids. V dropped 3 bases and J dropped 3 bases, with 11 bases sitting between them. Germline V gives CDR1 SGHAT, CDR2 FQNNGV. CDR3 nucleotides: TGTGCCAGCAGCTTTAGTTTGAAGGACTATGGCTACACCTTC. Amino acids: CASSFSLKDYGYTF.

The chain employs TRBV20-1 and TRBJ2-3, with 12 bases identical to TRBD2. The CDR3 consists of 14 residues. Trimming at V came to 5 bases and at J to 3 bases, leaving 3 bases not matched to a gene. Germline V lookup: CDR1 DFQATT, CDR2 SNEGSKA (reference sequence). The CDR3 reads CSAGGTSGTDTQYF. Written as DNA, the CDR3 is TGCAGTGCTGGGGGGACTAGCGGGACAGATACGCAGTATTTT.

This clonotype has at least ten counts. The CDR3 DNA is TGCAGTGTCCGGACTAGCGGGATAACAGATACGCAGTATTTT. This sequence encodes CSVRTSGITDTQYF. The chain couples TRBV20-1 to TRBJ2-3, with TRBD2 identical over 12 bases. J gave up 3 bases and V 7 bases, and 5 bases lay outside the gene matches. Germline lookup yields CDR1 DFQATT and CDR2 SNEGSKA (reference sequence). This CDR3 comprises 14 residues.

This clonotype was seen at least ten times. V gene TRBV10-1 combines with J gene TRBJ2-3; D unclear. V lost 0 bases and J lost 0, with 7 bases in between. CDR1 and CDR2 (germline): WNHNN, SYGVQD (reference sequence). The CDR3 runs to 15 residues. The CDR3 here is CASSESEPSTDTQYF. In nucleotides, the CDR3 is TGCGCCAGCAGTGAGTCAGAGCCTAGCACAGATACGCAGTATTTT.

This clonotype was found many times. This chain joins TRBV7-9 and TRBJ1-1; the match to TRBD1 covers 7 bases. Trimming took 0 bases from V and 2 from J; bases not matched to a gene: 6. This CDR3 is built from 16 residues. Per the germline V gene, CDR1 is SEHNR and CDR2 is FQNEAQ (reference sequence). DNA of the CDR3: TGTGCCAGCAGCTTAGCGCTGGGACAGATAAACACTGAAGCTTTCTTT. It encodes CASSLALGQINTEAFF.

There are many counts of this clonotype. CDR3 sequence: CASTPTWGNEQFF. Written as DNA, the CDR3 is TGTGCCAGCACTCCAACGTGGGGGAATGAGCAGTTCTTC. V and J are TRBV2 and TRBJ2-1; D is possibly TRBD1 or TRBD2 (5 bases each). Looked up from germline, CDR1 is SNHLY and CDR2 is FYNNEI. CDR3 length: 13 amino acids. The V end lost 7 bases, the J end lost 7 bases, and 14 bases lay between the germline ends.

The rearrangement uses TRBV3-1 and TRBJ2-7; D call uncertain. This CDR3 is 12 amino acids long. Germline values: CDR1 LGHDT, CDR2 YNNKEL (reference sequence). The ends were cut back, 1 base at V and 3 bases at J, with 4 bases in the middle. The CDR3 DNA follows: TGTGCCAGCAGCCAAGTTAACTACGAGCAGTACTTC. As protein: CASSQVNYEQYF.

In this sample, this clonotype turned up many times. DNA for the CDR3: TGTGCCAGCTCAGAGGGACTATACTACGAGCAGTACTTC. This encodes CASSEGLYYEQYF. V and J are TRBV18 and TRBJ2-7, with 7 bases identical to TRBD2. Trimming at V came to 5 bases and at J to 3 bases, leaving 4 bases not matched to a gene. This CDR3 region has 13 residues. The germline V gene has CDR1 KGHSH and CDR2 LQKENI.

This clonotype showed up many times. This sequence joins TRBV3-1 and TRBJ1-1, with TRBD1 identical over 7 bases. V was clipped by 1 base and J by 6 bases; unmatched bases: 8. Germline lookup yields CDR1 LGHDT and CDR2 YNNKEL (reference sequence). The CDR3 is 15 amino acids. This CDR3 is CASSQALTGMAEAFF. The DNA of the CDR3 is TGTGCCAGCAGCCAAGCGCTGACAGGGATGGCTGAAGCTTTCTTT.

The chain's CDR3 is CASSESGALNTGELFF. The CDR3 nucleotides read TGCGCCAGCAGTGAGTCCGGGGCACTGAACACCGGGGAGCTGTTTTTT. The chain couples TRBV10-1 to TRBJ2-2; D tentatively fits TRBD1 or TRBD2 (5 bases each). Germline V gene data show CDR1 as WNHNN and CDR2 as SYGVQD (reference sequence). Trimming removed 0 bases at V and 1 base at J, with 9 bases between. The CDR3 covers 16 residues.

This clonotype was seen ten or more times. The rearrangement joins TRBV12-3 or TRBV12-4 to TRBJ2-1, with TRBD1 identical over 8 bases. CDR3 length: 22 amino acids. Germline trimming cut 2 bases from V and 0 bases from J; bases unmatched to any gene: 21. The CDR3 spells CASSLTPLTGAILTSSYNEQFF. In DNA form, the CDR3 reads TGTGCCAGCAGTTTAACCCCCCTGACAGGGGCAATCCTAACGAGCTCCTACAATGAGCAGTTCTTC.

This chain links TRBV28 with TRBJ2-7; D perhaps matches TRBD2 (5 bases). Deletions cut 4 bases from V and 2 bases from J, with 18 bases between. There are 16 residues in the CDR3. Germline-derived CDR1 and CDR2 are MDHEN and SYDVKM. CDR3: CASSSALARPAYEQYF. DNA of the CDR3: TGTGCCAGCAGTTCCGCTTTAGCGAGACCCGCCTACGAGCAGTACTTC.

The gene calls are TRBV20-1 and TRBJ2-4; 10 positions match TRBD1. Trimming at V came to 0 bases and at J to 6 bases, leaving 2 bases not matched to a gene. The CDR3 totals 14 residues. Germline V gene lookup returns CDR1 DFQATT and CDR2 SNEGSKA (reference sequence). The chain's CDR3 is CSARDGDRGNIQYF. The CDR3 bases are TGCAGTGCTAGAGATGGGGACAGGGGAAACATTCAGTACTTC.

This clonotype showed up many times. The genes are TRBV18 and TRBJ1-3, with unresolved D. The CDR3 is 13 residues long. Germline lookup yields CDR1 KGHSH and CDR2 LQKENI. The V gene lost 5 bases and the J gene lost 4 bases, with 9 bases spanning the gap. The CDR3 is CASSEKAGNTIYF. The CDR3 nucleotides read TGTGCCAGCTCAGAGAAAGCCGGAAACACCATATATTTT. The full variable domain, rest sourced from reference TRBV18 and TRBJ1-3, is NAGVMQNPRHLVRRRGQEARLRCSPMKGHSHVYWYRQLPEEGLKFMVYLQKENIIDESGMPKERFSAEFPKEGPSILRIQQVVRGDSAAYFCASSEKAGNTIYFGEGSWLTVV.

This clonotype was found many times. The V call is TRBV5-1, the J call TRBJ2-3; D remains ambiguous. The germline V gene has CDR1 SGHRS and CDR2 YFSETQ. V was pared by 4 bases and J by 4 bases, with 13 bases between. The CDR3 length is 14 residues. CDR3 nucleotides: TGCGCCAGCAGCCCTGCCAACAAGGCAGATACGCAGTATTTT. The encoded protein is CASSPANKADTQYF.

This clonotype was detected ten times or more. The V gene is TRBV11-1, the J gene TRBJ2-7; D gene uncertain. The CDR3 consists of 15 residues. Trimming stripped 1 base from V and 2 bases from J, with 12 bases between. The germline V gene has CDR1 SGHAT and CDR2 FQDESV (reference sequence). As DNA, the CDR3 is TGTGCCAGCAGCTTAGATTGGCAGAATGCCTACGAGCAGTACTTC. Its protein product is CASSLDWQNAYEQYF.

V is TRBV28 and J is TRBJ2-5; 14 nucleotides line up with TRBD2. CDR3 length: 19 amino acids. Germline lookup yields CDR1 MDHEN and CDR2 SYDVKM. J was trimmed by 2 bases and V by 5 bases; bases with no gene match: 13. The CDR3 coding sequence is TGTGCCAGCAGTCTTTACCCGGGACTAGCGGGAGTAGAACAAGAGACCCAGTACTTC. Its translation is CASSLYPGLAGVEQETQYF.

Of note for this clonotype: A much larger clone lies a single base off, so this may be a read error. For the CDR3, the DNA is TGTGCCAGCAGCCCTTTTCTGGCGCCTAGCACAGATACGCAGTGTTTT. Its protein product is CASSPFLAPSTDTQCF. The rearrangement joins TRBV6-2 or TRBV6-3 to TRBJ2-3; D perhaps matches TRBD2 (5 bases). The germline V gene encodes CDR1 MNHEY and CDR2 SVGEGT. The CDR3 contains 16 residues.

Comment on this clonotype: With a much larger clone just one base away, this may be a read error. The CDR3 DNA follows: TGTGCCACCAGCAGAAACCGGGAGTCGAGCACTGAAGCTTTCTTT. Protein product: CATSRNRESSTEAFF. The chain links TRBV15 to TRBJ1-1, with D unclear. V shed 2 bases and J shed 4 bases, with 14 bases lying between them. The CDR3 sequence is 15 residues long. Germline V lookup: CDR1 LNHNV, CDR2 YYDKDF (reference sequence).

This rearrangement joins TRBV9 to TRBJ2-7; 7 bases align to TRBD2. The CDR3 spans 15 residues. The V segment lost 0 bases and the J segment 0 bases; nucleotides outside the gene matches: 3. Germline CDR1 is SGDLS and CDR2 is YYNGEE. As DNA, the CDR3 is TGTGCCAGCAGCGTAGGCGGACTAGTCTCCTACGAGCAGTACTTC. Translation gives CASSVGGLVSYEQYF.

This clonotype was observed many times. The chain has TRBV3-1 and TRBJ2-1; D remains ambiguous. Deletions cut 6 bases from V and 0 bases from J, with 15 bases between. Germline V gene lookup returns CDR1 LGHDT and CDR2 YNNKEL (reference sequence). The CDR3 spans 16 residues. CDR3 bases: TGTGCCAGCAGTCCGAGTCGAGCCTACTCCTACAATGAGCAGTTCTTC. It codes for CASSPSRAYSYNEQFF.

This clonotype was counted a few times. The chain is built from TRBV6-1 and TRBJ1-4; D is uncertain. The germline V and J ends were trimmed by 5 bases and 12 bases, with 13 bases remaining between them. Germline loops: CDR1 MNHNS, CDR2 SASEGT. The CDR3 spans 12 residues. CDR3 sequence reads: CASSQNFQELFF. For the CDR3, the DNA is TGTGCCAGCAGTCAAAACTTCCAGGAACTGTTTTTT.

This clonotype appeared many times. The V and J genes are TRBV20-1 and TRBJ2-1, with 14 nucleotides matching TRBD2. Germline CDR1 DFQATT, CDR2 SNEGSKA (reference sequence). Trimming removed 1 base from V and 0 bases from J; junction bases left unmatched: 2. The CDR3 is made up of 17 amino acids. Here the CDR3 reads CSARGLAGGSSYNEQFF. The DNA for the CDR3 is TGCAGTGCTAGAGGACTAGCGGGGGGGAGCTCCTACAATGAGCAGTTCTTC.

The V gene is TRBV27, the J gene TRBJ2-7; no definite D call. V lost 5 bases, J lost 3 bases, and 17 bases lay in between. Germline V gene sequence: CDR1 MNHEY, CDR2 SMNVEV (reference sequence). The CDR3 sequence is 15 residues long. CDR3 coding DNA: TGTGCCAGCAGTACTTCCGACGGCCTAAACTACGAGCAGTACTTC. Its translation: CASSTSDGLNYEQYF.

There are many counts of this clonotype. The V gene is TRBV3-1, the J gene TRBJ1-4, with D perhaps TRBD1 (5 bases). The V end was cut by 5 bases, the J end by 0 bases, with 19 bases between. Germline V gene data show CDR1 as LGHDT and CDR2 as YNNKEL (reference sequence). This CDR3 comprises 18 residues. CDR3 sequence (DNA): TGTGCCAGCAGCAAAGGGGTTACCTTAGCTGCAACTAATGAAAAACTGTTTTTT. This sequence encodes CASSKGVTLAATNEKLFF.